In its sample, the clone carrying this TCR beta chain was seen many times. Time point reported: after trial treatment. Treatment indicated: LDRT plus nivolumab, ipilimumab, low-dose cyclophosphamide and aspirin (RACIN trial). These data originate in a study of low-dose radiotherapy and immunotherapy resistance in tumors. cDNA synthesis used a TRAV/TRBV-specific primer set for both chains. With a constant-region primer and a V-primer adapter, TCRs were subjected to roughly 18 PCR cycles of amplification. TCRdb re-called the reads with MiXCR, one entry per CDR3 protein. The repertoire holds 65,000 to 85,000 distinct CDR3 sequences, with less than 20% as singletons. V lost 0 bases and J lost 6; bases outside the gene matches: 5. The germline CDR1 and CDR2 sequences are MGHDK and SYGVNS. The CDR3 totals 14 residues.

V gene TRBV25-1 combines with J gene TRBJ2-7, with TRBD1 identical over 7 bases. The sequence was collected from a male donor with prostate cancer. The material sequenced was PBMCs, taken after low-dose radiotherapy plus immunotherapy. CDR3 sequence: CASSEYETGTEQYF. The CDR3, as DNA: TGTGCCAGCAGTGAATACGAGACAGGGACCGAGCAGTACTTC.